Below, 23 T cell receptor beta chains from the same sample are listed, as sequenced in a study of blood T cells in healthy people across ages (dated by TCRdb to between 2014 and 2017). The method behind the library was 5' RACE. Reads for this sample came from an Illumina HiSeq 2500. A second PCR of about 6 to 12 cycles was run with a J-beta primer mix and a sample-barcoded 5' primer. The public sequencing data were trimmed at Q25 with fastp and processed into clonotypes with MiXCR by TCRdb, which kept only in-frame beta chains. Each CDR3 protein appears once, grouped with its most common genes and DNA. The sample includes roughly 720,000 distinct CDR3 sequences, with about 53% observed a single time. About two fifths of the sample belongs to the ten largest clones. Material: blood. The receptors were sampled from an older man in good health.

The CDR3 sequence: CASSLDWGVETQYF. CDR3 sequence (DNA): TGTGCCAGCAGCTTAGACTGGGGGGTGGAGACCCAGTACTTC. The chain carries TRBV7-2 and TRBJ2-7; maybe TRBD2 (6 bases). The J call is uncertain, as TRBJ2-5 better fits the DNA end. The CDR3 spans 14 residues. Germline V gene lookup returns CDR1 SGHTA and CDR2 FQGNSA.

The sample holds a few counts of this clonotype. The genes are TRBV27 and TRBJ1-5; D is possibly TRBD1 (5 bases). Trimming took off 3 bases at V and 4 bases at J, with 13 bases between the two ends. The CDR3 runs to 15 residues. From germline, CDR1 is MNHEY and CDR2 SMNVEV (reference sequence). The CDR3 DNA reads as TGTGCCAGCAGTTTGAGAGGGGAGTTTAATCAGCCCCAGCATTTT. Amino acid sequence: CASSLRGEFNQPQHF.

This sequence joins TRBV7-2 and TRBJ2-1; 16 bases are a match to TRBD2. The V and J ends lost 5 bases and 6 bases, in that order; junction bases with no gene match: 4. Germline values: CDR1 SGHTA, CDR2 FQGNSA. The CDR3 sequence is 16 residues long. The CDR3 DNA reads as TGTGCCAGCAGCCAGGGACTAGCGGGAGGGGGCAATGAGCAGTTCTTC. It is translated as CASSQGLAGGGNEQFF.

The V call is TRBV7-3, the J call TRBJ2-1; possible D gene TRBD1, 5 bases. The J call may be incorrect, as the DNA end agrees better with TRBJ2-7. Per germline, CDR1 SGHTA and CDR2 FQGTGA. The CDR3 is 15 residues long. This CDR3 reads CASSLDLRTYGEQYF. CDR3 bases: TGTGCCAGCAGCTTAGATTTGCGGACATATGGTGAGCAGTACTTC.

This clonotype appeared a few times. The rearrangement joins TRBV12-3 or TRBV12-4 to TRBJ2-5; D might be TRBD1 (6 bases). The J call may not be correct, given that the DNA end is closer to TRBJ2-7. The CDR3 length is 14 residues. The CDR3 region is CASSLNRAVDEQYF. The CDR3 nucleotides are TGTGCCAGCAGTTTAAACAGGGCTGTGGACGAGCAGTACTTC.

Only a few counts were recorded for this clonotype. The CDR3 bases are TGTGCCAGCAGCCTGCCAGGGACTAACTATGGCTACACCTTC. The encoded protein is CASSLPGTNYGYTF. The chain uses TRBV3-1 and TRBJ1-2, with a possible D match to TRBD1 (5 bases). Per the germline V gene, CDR1 is LGHDT and CDR2 is YNNKEL (reference sequence). Trimming removed 4 bases from V and 0 bases from J, with 9 bases in between. The CDR3 totals 14 residues.

The sample holds one count of this clonotype. V gene TRBV10-3 combines with J gene TRBJ2-5; a weak D match, TRBD1 (5 bases). V was cut by 0 bases and J by 7 bases, with 6 bases left in between. There are 12 residues in the CDR3. Germline V lookup: CDR1 ENHRY, CDR2 SYGVKD. The CDR3 loop reads CAISESGATQYF. CDR3 coding DNA: TGTGCCATCAGTGAGTCTGGGGCGACCCAGTACTTC.

The chain employs TRBV4-1 and TRBJ2-1; TRBD2 is a possible D gene (6 bases). The CDR3 contains 16 residues. Germline V lookup: CDR1 MGHRA, CDR2 YSYEKL. V gave up 3 bases and J gave up 10 bases, with 22 bases separating them. DNA for the CDR3: TGCGCCAGCAGCCACGGAGGGCTGTTTAGAGCGAAGGAGCAGTTCTTC. Its translation: CASSHGGLFRAKEQFF.

This chain joins TRBV10-2 and TRBJ2-3; the match to TRBD2 covers 11 bases. The V segment lost 6 bases and the J segment 14 bases; nucleotides outside the gene matches: 19. The germline V gene has CDR1 WSHSY and CDR2 SAAADI. This CDR3 has 16 amino acids. The CDR3 reads CASSQTSGVGHRYAYF. The CDR3, as DNA: TGCGCCAGCAGCCAGACTAGCGGGGTGGGGCACAGATACGCGTATTTT.

The V and J genes are TRBV5-1 and TRBJ2-3, with 7 nucleotides matching TRBD2. The CDR3 loop spans 16 amino acids. Per the germline V gene, CDR1 is SGHRS and CDR2 is YFSETQ. V shed 1 base, J shed 0 bases, and the junction held 5 bases outside the gene matches. CDR3: CASSLYLAESTDTQYF. Here the CDR3 DNA reads TGCGCCAGCAGCTTGTACCTAGCGGAGAGCACAGATACGCAGTATTTT.

The chain uses TRBV2 and TRBJ2-5; D call uncertain. The J call is uncertain, as TRBJ2-7 better fits the DNA end. Germline CDR1 and CDR2: SNHLY and FYNNEI. The CDR3 extends over 14 amino acids. The CDR3 here is CASSEALRIYEQYF. In nucleotides, the CDR3 is TGTGCCAGCAGTGAAGCGCTTCGGATCTACGAGCAGTACTTC.

The chain combines TRBV5-1 with TRBJ1-2; the D gene is possibly TRBD1 (5 bases). Germline V lookup: CDR1 SGHRS, CDR2 YFSETQ. The ends were cut back, 3 bases at V and 8 bases at J, with 14 bases in the middle. The CDR3 consists of 13 residues. The CDR3 bases are TGCGCCAGCAGCTCCTCTGGGGGTGGCGGCTACACCTTC. Its translation: CASSSSGGGGYTF. The variable domain in full, completed from reference TRBV5-1 and TRBJ1-2, reads KAGVTQTPRYLIKTRGQQVTLSCSPISGHRSVSWYQQTPGQGLQFLFEYFSETQRNKGNFPGRFSGRQFSNSRSEMNVSTLELGDSALYLCASSSSGGGGYTFGSGTRLTVV.

The V gene is TRBV5-1, the J gene TRBJ1-1; D unresolved. The CDR3 runs 14 residues. The ends were cut back, 0 bases at V and 6 bases at J, with 12 bases in the middle. Germline V lookup: CDR1 SGHRS, CDR2 YFSETQ. The CDR3 bases are TGCGCCAGCAGCTTGGGGGGAATTGGCGCTGAAGCTTTCTTT. Its protein is CASSLGGIGAEAFF.

This clonotype has a single count. The V and J genes are TRBV6-1 and TRBJ2-1; 9 nucleotides match TRBD2. J gave up 3 bases and V 5 bases, and 20 bases lay outside the gene matches. CDR1 and CDR2 from the germline V gene are MNHNS and SASEGT. There are 20 residues in the CDR3. CDR3 sequence (DNA): TGTGCCAGCAGTCCTCTGGGGGCGGGAGGGCTCTCCTCGAACTACAATGAGCAGTTCTTC. Translation: CASSPLGAGGLSSNYNEQFF.

The table lists this clonotype with a count of one. The chain links TRBV6-1 to TRBJ1-1; D uncertain. CDR3 size: 15 residues. Trimming removed 8 bases from V and 1 base from J, with 17 bases in between. The V gene's germline CDR1 is MNHNS and CDR2 SASEGT. The CDR3: CASSRLVRTNTEAFF. The DNA of the CDR3 is TGTGCCAGCTCCCGGCTGGTACGGACGAACACTGAAGCTTTCTTT.

This clonotype has a count of ten or more. The genes are TRBV5-1 and TRBJ2-7, with 12 bases lining up with TRBD2. The V segment lost 4 bases and the J segment 6 bases; nucleotides outside the gene matches: 5. Looked up from germline, CDR1 is SGHRS and CDR2 is YFSETQ. The length of the CDR3 is 14 residues. CDR3 in amino acids: CASSQTSGSGEQYF. CDR3 DNA sequence: TGCGCCAGCAGCCAGACTAGCGGGAGTGGCGAGCAGTACTTC.

The V call is TRBV5-6, the J call TRBJ2-7; D is unclear. Germline CDR1 SGHDT, CDR2 YYEEEE. Trimming stripped 4 bases from V and 0 bases from J, with 11 bases between. The CDR3 runs to 14 residues. The CDR3 DNA reads as TGTGCCAGCAGCCCTCTCAGCCGCTCCTACGAGCAGTACTTC. Translating it yields CASSPLSRSYEQYF. Complete variable domain (other parts from reference TRBV5-6 and TRBJ2-7): DAGVTQSPTHLIKTRGQQVTLRCSPKSGHDTVSWYQQALGQGPQFIFQYYEEEERQRGNFPDRFSGHQFPNYSSELNVNALLLGDSALYLCASSPLSRSYEQYFGPGTRLTVT.

V and J are TRBV12-3 or TRBV12-4 and TRBJ2-7, with no clear D. The V and J ends lost 3 bases and 4 bases respectively, with 13 bases between them. The CDR3 runs to 14 residues. The CDR3 is CASSLTPSNYEQYF. The CDR3 DNA reads TGTGCCAGCAGTTTGACCCCTTCCAATTACGAGCAGTACTTC.

This chain links TRBV28 with TRBJ2-7; 14 positions match TRBD2. V shed 7 bases and J 1 base; nucleotides not matched to a gene: 15. Looked up from germline, CDR1 is MDHEN and CDR2 is SYDVKM. CDR3 length: 19 residues. For the CDR3, the DNA is TGTGCCAGCATTGCTCCGGGGACTAGCGGGAGACTCCCGTCCTACGAGCAGTACTTC. It yields the protein CASIAPGTSGRLPSYEQYF. The full variable domain, in which reference TRBV28 and TRBJ2-7 provide the parts outside the CDR3, is DVKVTQSSRYLVKRTGEKVFLECVQDMDHENMFWYRQDPGLGLRLIYFSYDVKMKEKGDIPEGYSVSREKKERFSLILESASTNQTSMYLCASIAPGTSGRLPSYEQYFGPGTRLTVT.

The sample holds many counts of this clonotype. This sequence joins TRBV20-1 and TRBJ2-3; D is uncertain. The CDR3 runs 13 residues. With 3 bases removed from V and 1 base from J, the gap between germline ends came to 8 bases. Per the germline V gene, CDR1 is DFQATT and CDR2 is SNEGSKA (reference sequence). CDR3 protein: CSASVPGTDTQYF. Here the CDR3 DNA reads TGCAGTGCTAGTGTTCCGGGCACAGATACGCAGTATTTT.

The DNA of the CDR3 is TGTGCCACCAGCAGAGACCCGGGGGGGACCCAAAACATTCAGTACTTC. Encoded protein: CATSRDPGGTQNIQYF. The rearrangement uses TRBV15 and TRBJ2-7; 8 nucleotides agree with TRBD2. TRBJ2-4 matches the DNA end more closely, so the J call is doubtful. The CDR3 is 16 residues long. Germline V CDR1 and CDR2: LNHNV, YYDKDF (reference sequence).

About this clonotype itself: This clone may be a read error of a much larger clone one base away. The chain uses TRBV5-6 and TRBJ2-6; D uncertain. The CDR3 loop spans 15 amino acids. Germline loops: CDR1 SGHDT, CDR2 YYEEEE. CDR3 residues: CAGSFRQPGANVLTF. CDR3 coding DNA: TGTGCCGGCAGCTTCCGCCAACCTGGGGCCAACGTCCTGACTTTC.

This clonotype was recorded at least ten times. This rearrangement joins TRBV20-1 to TRBJ1-1; 9 positions agree with TRBD1. Germline V gene sequence: CDR1 DFQATT, CDR2 SNEGSKA (reference sequence). V shed 1 base and J 3 bases; nucleotides not matched to a gene: 0. This CDR3 spans 13 amino acids. CDR3 amino acids: CSARGTGDTEAFF. The CDR3 coding sequence is TGCAGTGCTAGAGGGACAGGGGACACTGAAGCTTTCTTT.